Each of the 29 T cell receptor beta chains below was sequenced from the same sample in a study of identical twins. TCRdb reanalysed the 5' RACE reads using MiXCR and keeps one entry per CDR3 protein. The sample lists around 370,000 distinct CDR3 sequences, approximately 8.7% occurring once. Specimen: naive T cells sorted from blood. The receptors derive from a woman between 45 and 60 years old in good health.

V gene TRBV5-1 combines with J gene TRBJ2-1, with TRBD1 matching over 7 bases. Per the germline V gene, CDR1 is SGHRS and CDR2 is YFSETQ. CDR3 size: 16 residues. J lost 5 bases, V lost 5 bases, and 13 bases had no gene match. CDR3 bases: TGCGCCAGCAGTCACCATTCCAACAGGGGAAACAATGAGCAGTTCTTC. It yields the protein CASSHHSNRGNNEQFF. Full variable domain (rest looked up from reference TRBV5-1 and TRBJ2-1): KAGVTQTPRYLIKTRGQQVTLSCSPISGHRSVSWYQQTPGQGLQFLFEYFSETQRNKGNFPGRFSGRQFSNSRSEMNVSTLELGDSALYLCASSHHSNRGNNEQFFGPGTRLTVL.

There are many counts of this clonotype. The chain links TRBV19 to TRBJ2-7, with 9 bases fitting TRBD1. This CDR3 comprises 15 residues. Germline assignment: CDR1 LNHDA and CDR2 SQIVND (reference sequence). After removal of 3 bases from V and 3 bases from J, the junction contained 6 bases not matched to a gene. The CDR3 DNA reads TGTGCCAGTAGTATTGCGGGGACAGGGATCTACGAGCAGTACGTC. It encodes CASSIAGTGIYEQYV.

V gene TRBV20-1 combines with J gene TRBJ2-7; 8 nucleotides line up with TRBD2. The CDR3 loop spans 15 amino acids. The V gene's germline CDR1 is DFQATT and CDR2 SNEGSKA (reference sequence). V shed 0 bases, J shed 3 bases, and the junction held 7 bases outside the gene matches. For the CDR3, the DNA is TGCAGTGCTAGAGATAAGAGGAGCGGGAGCTACGAGCAGTACTTC. Protein sequence: CSARDKRSGSYEQYF.

This clonotype was picked up many times. This chain uses TRBV27 with TRBJ1-2; TRBD1 matches 7 bases. V was pared by 5 bases and J by 1 base, with 7 bases of the junction left unmatched. The CDR3 extends over 15 amino acids. CDR1 is MNHEY and CDR2 is SMNVEV in the germline V gene (reference sequence). The CDR3 is CASSPVGTDNYGYTF. As DNA, the CDR3 is TGTGCCAGCAGTCCGGTCGGGACAGATAACTATGGCTACACCTTC.

This clonotype was found a few times. The rearrangement joins TRBV5-1 to TRBJ2-5; possibly TRBD2 for D (6 bases). The CDR3 is 15 amino acids. Per germline, CDR1 SGHRS and CDR2 YFSETQ. V lost 1 base and J lost 0, with 10 bases in between. CDR3 DNA sequence: TGCGCCAGCAGCTTGAATGGCGGGGACCAAGAGACCCAGTACTTC. Protein product: CASSLNGGDQETQYF.

This clonotype was detected many times. This chain connects TRBV24-1 to TRBJ2-1, with TRBD1 matching over 9 bases. V was pared by 0 bases and J by 7 bases, with 6 bases of the junction left unmatched. Germline V gene lookup returns CDR1 KGHDR and CDR2 SFDVKD. There are 16 residues in the CDR3. In DNA, the CDR3 is TGTGCCACCAGTGATTTGGGGGACAGGGTAAAGAATGAGCAGTTCTTC. It encodes CATSDLGDRVKNEQFF.

This clonotype was seen only a few times. V and J are TRBV12-3 or TRBV12-4 and TRBJ1-2; D is uncertain. V lost 5 bases and J lost 0, with 10 bases in between. The CDR3 extends over 14 amino acids. The CDR3: CASSLVLANYGYTF. The CDR3 nucleotides are TGTGCCAGCAGTCTGGTCCTAGCTAACTATGGCTACACCTTC.

The V and J genes are TRBV7-2 and TRBJ2-4, with 7 bases matching TRBD2. J was trimmed by 8 bases and V by 4 bases; bases with no gene match: 11. The germline V gene has CDR1 SGHTA and CDR2 FQGNSA. This CDR3 is built from 15 residues. This CDR3 reads CASSSSLARGDIQYF. The CDR3 DNA sequence: TGTGCCAGCAGCTCGTCACTAGCGCGGGGAGACATTCAGTACTTC.

This rearrangement joins TRBV23-1 to TRBJ2-2, with 10 bases matching TRBD1. TRBV23-1 is an ORF, and what it does is uncertain. Trimming at V came to 4 bases and at J to 6 bases, leaving 5 bases not matched to a gene. The CDR3 has 15 residues. The CDR3 nucleotides are TGCGCCAGCAGTCGACCGGACAGGGGGGCCGGGGAGCTGTTTTTT. Translated: CASSRPDRGAGELFF.

The chain is built from TRBV24-1 and TRBJ2-2, with D perhaps matching TRBD1 (5 bases). The germline V gene has CDR1 KGHDR and CDR2 SFDVKD. The ends were cut back, 6 bases at V and 6 bases at J, with 10 bases in the middle. The CDR3 consists of 13 residues. CDR3 residues: CATSLRVAGELFF. CDR3 nucleotide sequence: TGTGCCACCAGTCTCAGGGTGGCCGGGGAGCTGTTTTTT.

The rearrangement links TRBV5-1 to TRBJ1-1, with D perhaps TRBD1 (5 bases). Germline V gene data show CDR1 as SGHRS and CDR2 as YFSETQ. Trimming took off 0 bases at V and 4 bases at J, with 13 bases between the two ends. The CDR3 spans 15 residues. The CDR3 is CASSLALGVFTEAFF. In DNA, the CDR3 is TGCGCCAGCAGCTTGGCCTTAGGGGTTTTCACTGAAGCTTTCTTT.

Ten or more counts support this clonotype. J is TRBJ2-1 and V is TRBV3-1, with TRBD2 identical over 9 bases. The CDR3 runs 17 residues. In germline, CDR1 is LGHDT, CDR2 YNNKEL (reference sequence). With V trimmed by 4 bases and J by 8 bases, 15 bases remained unmatched. The CDR3: CASSPIAGVELEDEQFF. The CDR3 DNA is TGTGCCAGCAGCCCTATAGCGGGAGTGGAACTGGAGGATGAGCAGTTCTTC.

The V gene is TRBV20-1, the J gene TRBJ2-1, with D possibly being TRBD2 (7 bases). Trimming cost V 6 bases and J 3 bases, with 15 bases left between them. The CDR3 has 14 residues. Germline values: CDR1 DFQATT, CDR2 SNEGSKA (reference sequence). Here the CDR3 reads CSASAGQGYNEQFF. CDR3 bases: TGCAGTGCCTCAGCGGGACAAGGCTACAATGAGCAGTTCTTC.

The V gene is TRBV5-1, the J gene TRBJ2-1; D gene uncertain. The germline V gene has CDR1 SGHRS and CDR2 YFSETQ. V gave up 4 bases and J gave up 5 bases, with 13 bases separating them. This CDR3 is built from 14 residues. CDR3 loop: CASSSTGDNNEQFF. The CDR3 coding sequence is TGCGCCAGCAGCAGCACGGGCGATAACAATGAGCAGTTCTTC. Variable domain in full (rest from reference TRBV5-1 and TRBJ2-1): KAGVTQTPRYLIKTRGQQVTLSCSPISGHRSVSWYQQTPGQGLQFLFEYFSETQRNKGNFPGRFSGRQFSNSRSEMNVSTLELGDSALYLCASSSTGDNNEQFFGPGTRLTVL.

This clonotype has just a few counts. The chain is built from TRBV7-9 and TRBJ2-1; D unclear. Per germline, CDR1 SEHNR and CDR2 FQNEAQ (reference sequence). The CDR3 loop spans 11 amino acids. V was cut by 3 bases and J by 13 bases, with 10 bases left in between. CDR3 in DNA: TGTGCCAGCAGCTTCGATCGTACCCAGTTCTTC. It encodes CASSFDRTQFF.

This clonotype was observed a few times. V and J are TRBV21-1 and TRBJ2-4; the table assigns TRBD1, which was not confirmed against the DNA. TRBV21-1 is tagged as a pseudogene. The CDR3 length is 14 residues. CDR3 amino acids: CASSKADRENIQYF. CDR3 nucleotides: TGTGCCAGCAGCAAAGCTGACAGAGAAAACATTCAGTACTTC.

This clonotype was seen many times. This chain joins TRBV4-1 and TRBJ1-5; 9 bases line up with TRBD1. Trimming cost V 0 bases and J 3 bases; bases outside gene matches: 3. The CDR3 has 16 residues. The germline V gene encodes CDR1 MGHRA and CDR2 YSYEKL. CDR3 DNA: TGCGCCAGCAGCCAAGAGGGGACAGGGACCAATCAGCCCCAGCATTTT. Protein sequence: CASSQEGTGTNQPQHF.

This clonotype was seen a few times. This chain connects TRBV6-2 or TRBV6-3 to TRBJ2-7; the D is unclear. The germline V and J ends were trimmed by 5 bases and 2 bases, with 10 bases remaining between them. The CDR3 is 13 amino acids. Germline CDR1 MNHEY, CDR2 SVGEGT. For the CDR3, the DNA is TGTGCCAGCAGTCTGACCCGAACCTACGAGCAGTACGTC. Protein: CASSLTRTYEQYV.

This clonotype was seen more than once but under ten times. V gene TRBV18 combines with J gene TRBJ2-5, with D unresolved. In germline, CDR1 is KGHSH, CDR2 LQKENI. The V and J ends lost 1 base and 10 bases respectively, with 19 bases between them. The CDR3 loop spans 15 amino acids. The CDR3 DNA is TGTGCCAGCTCACCACAACTGCCGGGCCCTACGAACCAGTACTTC. Translated: CASSPQLPGPTNQYF.

This clonotype was observed at least ten times. The CDR3 is CASSQAVSGTDTQYF. DNA for the CDR3: TGCGCCAGCAGCCAGGCGGTGTCCGGCACAGATACGCAGTATTTT. The chain links TRBV4-1 to TRBJ2-3; D call uncertain. Germline CDR1 reads MGHRA; CDR2 reads YSYEKL. Trimming cost V 3 bases and J 1 base, with 11 bases left between them. The CDR3 consists of 15 residues.

About this clonotype: A read error may produce the germline difference seen at one junction end. This chain links TRBV20-1 with TRBJ2-3; TRBD2 matches at 7 bases. In germline, CDR1 is DFQATT, CDR2 SNEGSKA (reference sequence). CDR3 size: 14 residues. CDR3: CGARGTTSTDTQYF. The CDR3 DNA follows: TGCGGTGCCAGAGGGACTACTTCCACAGATACGCAGTATTTT.

This clonotype was recorded many times. The J gene is TRBJ2-1, the V gene TRBV12-3 or TRBV12-4; TRBD2 is a possible D gene (5 bases). CDR3 length equals 14 residues. V lost 5 bases, J lost 6 bases, and 14 bases lay in between. The CDR3 spells CASSKRSGLNEQFF. CDR3 nucleotide sequence: TGTGCCAGCAGTAAGCGGAGCGGCCTCAATGAGCAGTTCTTC.

This clonotype was observed many times. This chain joins TRBV19 and TRBJ1-1; D may be TRBD1 (5 bases). V was pared by 6 bases and J by 0 bases, with 11 bases between. CDR1 is LNHDA, CDR2 SQIVND, per germline (reference sequence). The CDR3 consists of 14 residues. CDR3 sequence: CASRRTSMNTEAFF. The CDR3, as DNA: TGTGCCAGTAGGAGGACAAGCATGAACACTGAAGCTTTCTTT.

This clonotype was picked up a small number of times. The chain combines TRBV29-1 with TRBJ2-1, with 8 nucleotides matching TRBD2. The CDR3 is 12 residues long. The J segment lost 8 bases and the V segment lost 6 bases, leaving 6 bases of the junction unmatched. Germline V gene data show CDR1 as SQVTM and CDR2 as ANQGSEA. CDR3 bases: TGCAGCGTCTTAAGCGGGAGTGATGAGCAGTTCTTC. Its protein is CSVLSGSDEQFF.

This clonotype was detected only a few times. This chain connects TRBV10-3 to TRBJ2-7; 7 nucleotides match TRBD2. V lost 0 bases to trimming and J lost 0 bases; unmatched junction nucleotides: 8. Germline values: CDR1 ENHRY, CDR2 SYGVKD. The length of the CDR3 is 17 residues. The CDR3 reads CAISESYSGSASYEQYF. CDR3 nucleotide sequence: TGTGCCATCAGTGAGTCGTATAGCGGGTCAGCCTCCTACGAGCAGTACTTC.

This clonotype was detected a few times. The J gene is TRBJ2-3, the V gene TRBV20-1; D remains unclear. Germline CDR1 DFQATT, CDR2 SNEGSKA (reference sequence). The CDR3 is made up of 12 amino acids. Trimming stripped 3 bases from V and 6 bases from J, with 10 bases between. This CDR3 is CSASAAADTQYF. CDR3 sequence (DNA): TGCAGTGCTAGTGCTGCGGCGGATACGCAGTATTTT.

This clonotype was seen many times. Here the CDR3 reads CSATTGGASRNQPQHF. Written as DNA, the CDR3 is TGCAGTGCTACAACTGGAGGGGCTTCGAGAAATCAGCCCCAGCATTTT. This chain joins TRBV20-1 and TRBJ1-5, with D tentatively TRBD1 (5 bases). Germline CDR1 and CDR2: DFQATT and SNEGSKA (reference sequence). Trimming removed 4 bases from V and 4 bases from J, with 20 bases in between. The CDR3 length is 16 residues.

This clonotype turned up a few times. The chain links TRBV12-3 or TRBV12-4 to TRBJ1-6; perhaps TRBD1 as D (6 bases). The CDR3 extends over 15 amino acids. Deletions cut 6 bases from V and 8 bases from J, with 17 bases between. The CDR3 DNA sequence: TGTGCCAGCAGCCTTCCTGGACAGAAGCATTCACCCCTCCACTTT. Translation: CASSLPGQKHSPLHF.

The table lists this clonotype with a few counts. CDR3 amino acids: CASSLDKWGVPYEQYF. The CDR3 region has the DNA TGTGCCAGCAGCTTAGATAAATGGGGTGTACCCTACGAGCAGTACTTC. This sequence joins TRBV11-3 and TRBJ2-7; D is ambiguous. V shed 0 bases and J shed 2 bases, with 14 bases lying between them. Germline loops: CDR1 SGHNT, CDR2 YENEEA. The CDR3 covers 16 residues.